This TCR beta chain stems from a study of blood T cell repertoires in COVID-19. Between the trimmed V and J ends, which lost 0 bases and 4 bases, there was a span of 16 bases. This CDR3 is built from 17 residues. CDR1 is LGHDT, CDR2 YNNKEL, per germline (reference sequence). Measured with immunoSEQ multiplex PCR; TCRdb has only the in-frame clones, and not every one. There are 55,000 to 90,000 clones in the sample; roughly 84% occur only once, and under 6% lies in the top ten. In this sample, this clone turned up a few times. The sample taken for sequencing was peripheral blood. This receptor was obtained from a woman in her sixties with acute or convalescent COVID-19. The chain has TRBV3-1 (or the pseudogene TRBV3-2) and TRBJ2-1, with TRBD2 as a possible D gene (7 bases). The CDR3 sequence is CASSQEGGATYYNEQFF. In nucleotides, the CDR3 is TGTGCCAGCAGCCAAGAGGGGGGGGCCACCTATTACAATGAGCAGTTCTTC.